This TCR beta chain was captured by sequencing in a study of beta chain features in type 1 diabetes. Whole-study findings and limits: Whether TCRB rearrangement is influenced by HLA type was left unresolved in this analysis.

Comments on this clone: Its antigen is currently unknown.

The germline V gene has CDR1 SGHNT and CDR2 YYREEE (reference sequence). Trimming left V 4 bases short and J 2 bases short, with 25 bases between. The CDR3 extends over 18 amino acids. The study reverse transcribed the entire isolated RNA, so it sequenced expressed TCRB transcripts. The repertoire was sequenced with immunoSEQ multiplex PCR; TCRdb's copy has only in-frame clones and lacks some. The table lists about 900,000 clones, under 20% of them singletons. Each of the CD4+ naive, central memory, regulatory and stem cell-like memory populations was sorted via CD45RO/CCR7/CD25/CD127/CD95/CD27. This TCR was sampled from a young woman in good health. The rearrangement uses TRBV5-4 and TRBJ2-7; D perhaps matches TRBD1 (8 bases). Sequenced: naive CD4+ T cells from blood. Written as DNA, the CDR3 is TGTGCCAGCAGCCCACTATACGGGGGGCAGGGGGCGACCTACGAGCAGTACTTC. Translated: CASSPLYGGQGATYEQYF. Variable domain in full (rest from reference TRBV5-4 and TRBJ2-7): ETGVTQSPTHLIKTRGQQVTLRCSSQSGHNTVSWYQQALGQGPQFIFQYYREEENGRGNFPPRFSGLQFPNYSSELNVNALELDDSALYLCASSPLYGGQGATYEQYFGPGTRLTVT.